These 22 T cell receptor beta chains were all obtained from the same sample, sequenced in a study of neurological immune-mediated disorders (dated 2019 in TCRdb). The method was 5' RACE. TCRdb shows the sequencer as Illumina HiSeq 2500. Clones were called with MiXCR by TCRdb after fastp trimmed the public reads at Q25, and only in-frame beta chains were retained. Merged by CDR3 protein, the rows form single entries marked with the most common genes and DNA. Here the sample has tens of thousands of distinct CDR3 sequences; roughly 4.8% occur a single time. 7% to 9.5% of the sample belongs to the ten largest clones. The sequencing sample was made of CD4+ T cells from blood. All receptors derive from a man aged 18 to 30 in good health.

In its sample, this clonotype was seen a few times. In DNA form, the CDR3 reads TGTGCCTGGAGTAAGGGACAGGGCGGAACTGAAGCTTTCTTT. Amino acids: CAWSKGQGGTEAFF. This chain connects TRBV30 to TRBJ1-1, with 9 bases matching TRBD1. Trimming took 2 bases from V and 5 from J; bases not matched to a gene: 6. In germline, CDR1 is GTSNPN, CDR2 SVGIG (reference sequence). The CDR3 runs to 14 residues.

This clonotype was counted ten times or more. The rearrangement uses TRBV5-1 and TRBJ1-1; unclear D gene. Germline V gives CDR1 SGHRS, CDR2 YFSETQ. The V and J ends lost 0 bases and 2 bases respectively, with 11 bases between them. There are 15 residues in the CDR3. The CDR3 nucleotides read TGCGCCAGCAGCTTGGGTCTGGGTGTAAACACTGAAGCTTTCTTT. Translated: CASSLGLGVNTEAFF.

The sample holds many counts of this clonotype. The CDR3 here is CASSVAAKPPETQYF. CDR3 nucleotides: TGTGCCAGCAGCGTAGCAGCCAAGCCCCCAGAGACCCAGTACTTC. The rearrangement uses TRBV9 and TRBJ2-5; D unresolved. The CDR3 sequence is 15 residues long. Trimming left V 0 bases short and J 4 bases short, with 13 bases between. Germline V gives CDR1 SGDLS, CDR2 YYNGEE.

The table lists this clonotype with many counts. The V gene is TRBV19, the J gene TRBJ2-1; D unclear. The V end was cut by 5 bases, the J end by 3 bases, with 5 bases between. Germline lookup yields CDR1 LNHDA and CDR2 SQIVND (reference sequence). The length of the CDR3 is 12 residues. CDR3 sequence: CASSQYYNEQFF. In DNA form, the CDR3 reads TGTGCCAGTAGTCAATACTACAATGAGCAGTTCTTC.

This clonotype was seen at least ten times. This chain joins TRBV7-9 and TRBJ1-4; 9 positions match TRBD1. Germline lookup yields CDR1 SEHNR and CDR2 FQNEAQ (reference sequence). The CDR3 covers 15 residues. With 5 bases clipped from V and 3 bases from J, the junction kept 4 bases outside the gene matches. The CDR3 DNA sequence: TGTGCCAGCAGCACCCGACAGGGGGCTAATGAAAAACTGTTTTTT. Translating gives CASSTRQGANEKLFF.

The sample holds many counts of this clonotype. The chain joins TRBV5-5 to TRBJ2-3; the match to TRBD2 covers 12 bases. The CDR3 runs to 17 residues. V lost 0 bases and J lost 1; bases outside the gene matches: 3. Germline V gene sequence: CDR1 SGHKS, CDR2 YYEKEE (reference sequence). The CDR3, as DNA: TGTGCCAGCAGCTTGGGACCTAGCGGGGGGGGCACAGATACGCAGTATTTT. Its translation: CASSLGPSGGGTDTQYF.

This clonotype was counted at least ten times. This rearrangement joins TRBV10-3 to TRBJ2-3; 13 nucleotides agree with TRBD2. The V and J ends lost 10 bases and 2 bases, in that order; junction bases with no gene match: 9. Looked up from germline, CDR1 is ENHRY and CDR2 is SYGVKD. This CDR3 is 16 amino acids long. CDR3 region: CATQTGTSGVTDTQYF. The CDR3 region has the DNA TGTGCCACCCAGACCGGGACTAGCGGGGTCACAGATACGCAGTATTTT.

This clonotype was recorded at least ten times. The V gene is TRBV5-1, the J gene TRBJ1-2; no definite D call. This CDR3 has 14 amino acids. The germline V gene has CDR1 SGHRS and CDR2 YFSETQ. Trimming removed 0 bases from V and 5 bases from J, with 11 bases in between. This CDR3 reads CASSLDSGRYGYTF. The CDR3 region has the DNA TGCGCCAGCAGCTTGGATTCAGGACGGTATGGCTACACCTTC.

This clonotype was observed at least ten times. The chain uses TRBV6-2 or TRBV6-3 and TRBJ2-3, with TRBD2 matching 12 bases. The CDR3 is 17 amino acids. Germline CDR1 reads MNHEY; CDR2 reads SVGEGT. The ends lost 6 bases at V and 2 bases at J; junction bases unmatched: 9. The CDR3 sequence: CASSLRGLAGFTDTQYF. Written as DNA, the CDR3 is TGTGCCAGCAGCTTGAGAGGACTAGCGGGGTTCACAGATACGCAGTATTTT.

This clonotype was detected ten times or more. The chain has TRBV20-1 and TRBJ2-7; D may match TRBD1 or TRBD2 (5 bases each). V lost 2 bases and J lost 0, with 17 bases in between. Germline assignment: CDR1 DFQATT and CDR2 SNEGSKA (reference sequence). This CDR3 has 16 amino acids. The CDR3 DNA reads TGCAGTGCTAGACCCACTAGGGCAGGGTTCTCCTACGAGCAGTACTTC. Its protein product is CSARPTRAGFSYEQYF.

This clonotype was recorded many times. V and J are TRBV20-1 and TRBJ2-2; 10 bases match TRBD1. CDR3 length: 15 amino acids. J lost 4 bases, V lost 5 bases, and 7 bases had no gene match. In germline, CDR1 is DFQATT, CDR2 SNEGSKA (reference sequence). CDR3 in amino acids: CSAPRQGARTGELFF. DNA for the CDR3: TGCAGTGCTCCTAGACAGGGGGCGCGCACCGGGGAGCTGTTTTTT.

This clonotype was recorded at least ten times. The rearrangement uses TRBV4-1 and TRBJ2-7; weak D call: TRBD1 (5 bases). The CDR3 covers 15 residues. Trimming stripped 1 base from V and 0 bases from J, with 10 bases between. In germline, CDR1 is MGHRA, CDR2 YSYEKL. This chain's CDR3 is CASSQGTLSSYEQYF. CDR3 bases: TGCGCCAGCAGCCAAGGGACACTGAGCTCCTACGAGCAGTACTTC.

The table lists this clonotype with many counts. The chain recombines TRBV5-1 with TRBJ1-3; D might be TRBD1 (5 bases). This CDR3 comprises 16 residues. V shed 4 bases and J shed 2 bases, with 16 bases lying between them. Germline lookup yields CDR1 SGHRS and CDR2 YFSETQ. CDR3 protein: CASSPGATGTGNTIYF. The CDR3 DNA reads as TGCGCCAGCAGCCCCGGGGCAACAGGCACTGGAAACACCATATATTTT.

This clonotype was seen many times. This chain uses TRBV5-4 with TRBJ2-5, with 7 bases fitting TRBD1. This CDR3 has 14 residues. The J segment lost 7 bases and the V segment lost 3 bases, leaving 9 bases of the junction unmatched. Germline loops: CDR1 SGHNT, CDR2 YYREEE (reference sequence). The CDR3 here is CASSSRQGPGTQYF. The CDR3 DNA is TGTGCCAGCAGCTCCCGACAGGGTCCGGGGACCCAGTACTTC. Full variable domain (outside the CDR3, taken from reference TRBV5-4 and TRBJ2-5): ETGVTQSPTHLIKTRGQQVTLRCSSQSGHNTVSWYQQALGQGPQFIFQYYREEENGRGNFPPRFSGLQFPNYSSELNVNALELDDSALYLCASSSRQGPGTQYFGPGTRLLVL.

This clonotype has ten or more counts. This chain joins TRBV7-8 and TRBJ2-7, with 8 bases lining up with TRBD1. Trimming removed 1 base from V and 4 bases from J; junction bases left unmatched: 12. Germline assignment: CDR1 SGHVS and CDR2 FQNEAQ. CDR3 length: 17 amino acids. CDR3 DNA sequence: TGTGCCAGCAGCTTAGGTAGGACAGGGCGGTTCCCTTACGAGCAGTACTTC. It codes for CASSLGRTGRFPYEQYF.

This clonotype was seen repeatedly, ten times or more. The chain couples TRBV10-3 to TRBJ1-1, with TRBD1 identical over 9 bases. V was clipped by 4 bases and J by 7 bases; unmatched bases: 13. The CDR3 has 16 amino acids. Looked up from germline, CDR1 is ENHRY and CDR2 is SYGVKD. The CDR3 reads CAISVGQGSETGEAFF. CDR3 in DNA: TGTGCCATCAGTGTGGGACAGGGTTCCGAGACAGGTGAAGCTTTCTTT.

The sample holds many counts of this clonotype. The chain carries TRBV7-8 and TRBJ1-1; D call uncertain. Germline assignment: CDR1 SGHVS and CDR2 FQNEAQ. V was trimmed by 8 bases and J by 0 bases, leaving 10 bases between them. There are 13 residues in the CDR3. The DNA for the CDR3 is TGTGCCAGCCTCCGGCAGATGAACACTGAAGCTTTCTTT. It is translated as CASLRQMNTEAFF.

This clonotype was seen ten or more times. V and J are TRBV5-5 and TRBJ1-1, with TRBD1 identical over 9 bases. Trimming took 1 base from V and 3 from J; bases not matched to a gene: 4. The CDR3 covers 15 residues. Germline-derived CDR1 and CDR2 are SGHKS and YYEKEE (reference sequence). The CDR3 region has the DNA TGTGCCAGCAGCTTGACAGGGGGCCGGGACACTGAAGCTTTCTTT. Encoded protein: CASSLTGGRDTEAFF.

This clonotype appeared many times. The chain couples TRBV5-6 to TRBJ2-1; D is perhaps TRBD1 or TRBD2 (5 bases each). The CDR3 runs 13 residues. Germline-derived CDR1 and CDR2 are SGHDT and YYEEEE. The germline V and J ends were trimmed by 1 base and 6 bases, with 8 bases remaining between them. The CDR3 nucleotides read TGTGCCAGCAGCTTGTCGGGGCTCAATGAGCAGTTCTTC. Its translation: CASSLSGLNEQFF.

The table lists this clonotype with many counts. V gene TRBV7-2 combines with J gene TRBJ2-3; D unclear. Germline V gene data show CDR1 as SGHTA and CDR2 as FQGNSA. V lost 5 bases, J lost 2 bases, and 5 bases lay in between. There are 12 residues in the CDR3. The CDR3 protein is CASSAFTDTQYF. The CDR3 nucleotides read TGTGCCAGCAGCGCATTCACAGATACGCAGTATTTT.

In its sample, this clonotype was seen many times. The rearrangement joins TRBV20-1 to TRBJ2-1; no reliable D call. Trimming pared 3 bases from V and 7 bases from J, leaving 13 bases between. The germline V gene has CDR1 DFQATT and CDR2 SNEGSKA (reference sequence). The CDR3 is 13 amino acids. The CDR3 nucleotides are TGCAGTGCTAGGCCCCCGGACGGTAATGAGCAGTTCTTC. Protein sequence: CSARPPDGNEQFF.

This clonotype occurred many times. Written as DNA, the CDR3 is TGTGCCAGCAGTTTGCCAGGACCCCAAGAGACCCAGTACTTC. Translating gives CASSLPGPQETQYF. The rearrangement joins TRBV12-3 or TRBV12-4 to TRBJ2-5, with D hard to call. The CDR3 covers 14 residues. The V and J ends lost 3 bases and 1 base respectively, with 9 bases between them.